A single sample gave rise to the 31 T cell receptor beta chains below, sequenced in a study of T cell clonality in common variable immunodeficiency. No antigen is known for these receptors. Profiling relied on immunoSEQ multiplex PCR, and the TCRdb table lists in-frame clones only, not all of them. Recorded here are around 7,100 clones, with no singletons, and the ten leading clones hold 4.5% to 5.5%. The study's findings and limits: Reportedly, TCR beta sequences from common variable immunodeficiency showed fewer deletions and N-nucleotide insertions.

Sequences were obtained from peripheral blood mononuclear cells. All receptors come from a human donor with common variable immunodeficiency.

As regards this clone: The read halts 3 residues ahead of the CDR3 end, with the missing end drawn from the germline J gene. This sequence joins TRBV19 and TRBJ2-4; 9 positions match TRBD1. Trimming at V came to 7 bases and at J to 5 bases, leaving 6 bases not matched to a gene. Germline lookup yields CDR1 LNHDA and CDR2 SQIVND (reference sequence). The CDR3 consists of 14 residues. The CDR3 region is CASKKDRGENIQYF. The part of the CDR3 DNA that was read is TGTGCCAGTAAAAAGGACAGGGGTGAAAACATT. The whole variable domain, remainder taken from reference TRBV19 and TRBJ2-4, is DGGITQSPKYLFRKEGQNVTLSCEQNLNHDAMYWYRQDPGQGLRLIYYSQIVNDFQKGDIAEGYSVSREKKESFPLTVTSAQKNPTAFYLCASKKDRGENIQYFGAGTRLSVL.

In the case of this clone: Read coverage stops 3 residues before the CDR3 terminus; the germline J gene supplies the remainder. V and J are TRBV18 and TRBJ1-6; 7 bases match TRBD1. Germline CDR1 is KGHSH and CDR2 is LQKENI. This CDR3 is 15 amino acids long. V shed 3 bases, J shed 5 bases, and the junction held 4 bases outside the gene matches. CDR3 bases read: TGTGCCAGCTCACCGGAGGGACAGAATAATTCACCC. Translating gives CASSPEGQNNSP. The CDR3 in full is CASSPEGQNNSPLHF. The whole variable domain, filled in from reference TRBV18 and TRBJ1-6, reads NAGVMQNPRHLVRRRGQEARLRCSPMKGHSHVYWYRQLPEEGLKFMVYLQKENIIDESGMPKERFSAEFPKEGPSILRIQQVVRGDSAAYFCASSPEGQNNSPLHFGNGTRLTVT.

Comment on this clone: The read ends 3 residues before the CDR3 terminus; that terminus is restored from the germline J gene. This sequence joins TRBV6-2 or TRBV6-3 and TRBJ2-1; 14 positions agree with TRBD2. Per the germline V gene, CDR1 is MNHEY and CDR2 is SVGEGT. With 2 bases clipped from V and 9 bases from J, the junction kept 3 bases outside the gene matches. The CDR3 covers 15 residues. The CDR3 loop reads CASSYGTSGSSEQFF. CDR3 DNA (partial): TGTGCCAGCAGTTACGGGACTAGCGGGAGTAGTGAG.

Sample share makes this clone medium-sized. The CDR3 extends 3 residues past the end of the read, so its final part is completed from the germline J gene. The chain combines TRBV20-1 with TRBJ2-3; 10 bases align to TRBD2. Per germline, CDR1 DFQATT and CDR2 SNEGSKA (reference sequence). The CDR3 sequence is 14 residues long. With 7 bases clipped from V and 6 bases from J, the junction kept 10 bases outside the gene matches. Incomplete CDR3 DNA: TGCAGTGGCCTAGCGGGAGAAAGTTTTGATACG. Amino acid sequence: CSGLAGESFDT. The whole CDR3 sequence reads CSGLAGESFDTQYF.

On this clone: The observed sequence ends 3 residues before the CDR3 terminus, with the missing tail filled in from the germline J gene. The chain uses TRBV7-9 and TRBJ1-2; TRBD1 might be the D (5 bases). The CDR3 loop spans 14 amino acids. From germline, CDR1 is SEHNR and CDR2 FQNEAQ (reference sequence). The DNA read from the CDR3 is TGTGCCAGCAGCTTACCCGAGCGGGGGGACGGC. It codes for CASSLPERGDG. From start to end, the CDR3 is CASSLPERGDGYTF.

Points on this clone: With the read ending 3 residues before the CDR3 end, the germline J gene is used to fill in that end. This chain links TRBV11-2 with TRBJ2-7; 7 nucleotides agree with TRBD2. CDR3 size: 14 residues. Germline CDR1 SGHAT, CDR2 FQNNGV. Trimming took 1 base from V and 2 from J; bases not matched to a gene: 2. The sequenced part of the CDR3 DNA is TGTGCCAGCAGCTTAGTCCTAGCGGCCTACGAG. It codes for CASSLVLAAYE. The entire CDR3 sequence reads CASSLVLAAYEQYF.

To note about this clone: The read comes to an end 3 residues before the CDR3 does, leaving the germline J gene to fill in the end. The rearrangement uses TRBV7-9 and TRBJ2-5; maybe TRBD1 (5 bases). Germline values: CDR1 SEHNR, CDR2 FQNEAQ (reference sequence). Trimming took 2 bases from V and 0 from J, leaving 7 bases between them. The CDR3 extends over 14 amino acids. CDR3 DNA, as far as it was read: TGTGCCAGCAGCTTACAGGGTTACCAAGAGACC. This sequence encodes CASSLQGYQET. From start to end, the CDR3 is CASSLQGYQETQYF.

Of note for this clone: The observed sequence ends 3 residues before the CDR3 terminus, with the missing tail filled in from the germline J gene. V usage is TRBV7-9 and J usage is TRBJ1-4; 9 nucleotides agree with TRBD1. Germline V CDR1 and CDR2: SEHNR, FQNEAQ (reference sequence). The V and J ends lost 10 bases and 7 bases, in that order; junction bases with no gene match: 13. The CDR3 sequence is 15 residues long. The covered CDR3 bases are TGTGCCACCACGATACGGACAGGGGCTGTTGAAAAA. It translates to CATTIRTGAVEK. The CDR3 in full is CATTIRTGAVEKLFF. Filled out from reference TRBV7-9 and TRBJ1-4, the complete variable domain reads DTGVSQNPRHKITKRGQNVTFRCDPISEHNRLYWYRQTLGQGPEFLTYFQNEAQLEKSRLLSDRFSAERPKGSFSTLEIQRTEQGDSAMYLCATTIRTGAVEKLFFGSGTQLSVL.

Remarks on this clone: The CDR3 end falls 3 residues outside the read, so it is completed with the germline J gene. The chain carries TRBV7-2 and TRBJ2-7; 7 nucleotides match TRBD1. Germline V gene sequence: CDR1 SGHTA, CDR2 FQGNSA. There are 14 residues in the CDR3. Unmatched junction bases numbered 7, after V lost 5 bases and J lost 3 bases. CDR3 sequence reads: CASSRGTESYEQYF. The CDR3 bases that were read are TGTGCCAGCAGCAGGGGGACAGAGAGCTACGAG.

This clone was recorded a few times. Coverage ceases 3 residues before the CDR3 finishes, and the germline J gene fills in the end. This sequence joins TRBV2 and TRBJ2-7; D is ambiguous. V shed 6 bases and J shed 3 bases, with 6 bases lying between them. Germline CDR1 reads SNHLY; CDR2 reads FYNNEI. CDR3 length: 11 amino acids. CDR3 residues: CASSPSYEQYF. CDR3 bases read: TGTGCCAGCAGCCCCAGCTACGAG.

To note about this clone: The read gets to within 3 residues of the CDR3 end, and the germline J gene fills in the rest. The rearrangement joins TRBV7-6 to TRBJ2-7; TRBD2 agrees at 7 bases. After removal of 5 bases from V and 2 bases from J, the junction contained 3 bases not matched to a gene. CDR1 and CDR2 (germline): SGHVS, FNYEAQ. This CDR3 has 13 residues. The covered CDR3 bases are TGTGCCAGCAGCGTGGGGGGGGCCTACGAG. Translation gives CASSVGGAYE. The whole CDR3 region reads CASSVGGAYEQYF.

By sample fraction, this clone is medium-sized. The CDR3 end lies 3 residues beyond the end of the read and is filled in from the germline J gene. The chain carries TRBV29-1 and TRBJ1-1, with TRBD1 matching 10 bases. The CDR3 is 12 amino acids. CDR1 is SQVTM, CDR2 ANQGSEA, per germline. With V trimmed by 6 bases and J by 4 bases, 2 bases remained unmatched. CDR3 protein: CSVRTGGTEAFF. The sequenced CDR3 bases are TGCAGCGTCAGGACAGGGGGCACTGAA. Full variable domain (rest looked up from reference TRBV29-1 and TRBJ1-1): SAVISQKPSRDICQRGTSLTIQCQVDSQVTMMFWYRQQPGQSLTLIATANQGSEATYESGFVIDKFPISRPNLTFSTLTVSNMSPEDSSIYLCSVRTGGTEAFFGQGTRLTVV.

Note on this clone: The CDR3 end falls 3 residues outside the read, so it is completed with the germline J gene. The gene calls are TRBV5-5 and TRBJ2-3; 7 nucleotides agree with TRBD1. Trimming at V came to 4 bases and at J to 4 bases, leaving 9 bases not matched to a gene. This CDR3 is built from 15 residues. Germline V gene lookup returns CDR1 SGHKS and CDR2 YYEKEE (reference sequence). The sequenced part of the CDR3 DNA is TGTGCCAGCAGCCCCCTGACAGGGATCCCAGATACG. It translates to CASSPLTGIPDT. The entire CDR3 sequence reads CASSPLTGIPDTQYF.

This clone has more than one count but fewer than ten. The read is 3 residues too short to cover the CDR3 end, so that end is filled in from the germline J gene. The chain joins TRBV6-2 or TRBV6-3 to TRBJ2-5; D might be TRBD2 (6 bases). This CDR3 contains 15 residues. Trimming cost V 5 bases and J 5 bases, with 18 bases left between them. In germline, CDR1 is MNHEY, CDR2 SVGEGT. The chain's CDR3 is CASSHSPEGGETQYF. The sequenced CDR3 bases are TGTGCCAGCAGTCATTCCCCGGAAGGAGGGGAGACC.

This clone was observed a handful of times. CDR3 DNA (partial): TGTGCCAGCTCGCAAGAAGGACATGGGAACACTGAA. Residues: CASSQEGHGNTE. The whole CDR3 sequence is CASSQEGHGNTEAFF. The chain is built from TRBV18 and TRBJ1-1; maybe TRBD1 (5 bases). The CDR3 end falls 3 residues outside the read, so it is completed with the germline J gene. Germline V gene sequence: CDR1 KGHSH, CDR2 LQKENI. CDR3 size: 15 residues. Between the trimmed V and J ends, which lost 6 bases and 1 base, there was a span of 15 bases.

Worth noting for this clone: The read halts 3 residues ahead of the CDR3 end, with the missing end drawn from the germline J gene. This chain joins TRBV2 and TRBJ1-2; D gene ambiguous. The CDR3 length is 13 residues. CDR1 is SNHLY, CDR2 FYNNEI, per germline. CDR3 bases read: TGTGCCAGCAGTGAAGTCGGGTTGAGGGGC. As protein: CASSEVGLRG. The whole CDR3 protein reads CASSEVGLRGYTF.

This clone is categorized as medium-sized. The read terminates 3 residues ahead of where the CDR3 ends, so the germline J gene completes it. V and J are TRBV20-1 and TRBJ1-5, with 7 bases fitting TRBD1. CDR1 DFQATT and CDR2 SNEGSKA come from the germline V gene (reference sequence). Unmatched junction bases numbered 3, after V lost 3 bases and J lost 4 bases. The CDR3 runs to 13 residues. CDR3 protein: CSARGQQNQPQHF. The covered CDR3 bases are TGCAGTGCTAGGGGACAGCAGAATCAGCCC.

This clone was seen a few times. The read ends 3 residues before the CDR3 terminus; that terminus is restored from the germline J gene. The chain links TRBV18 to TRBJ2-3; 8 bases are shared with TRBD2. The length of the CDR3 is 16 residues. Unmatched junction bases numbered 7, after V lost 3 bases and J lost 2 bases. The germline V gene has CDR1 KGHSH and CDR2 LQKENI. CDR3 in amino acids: CASSPERERSTDTQYF. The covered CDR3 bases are TGTGCCAGCTCACCGGAGCGGGAGAGGTCCACAGATACG.

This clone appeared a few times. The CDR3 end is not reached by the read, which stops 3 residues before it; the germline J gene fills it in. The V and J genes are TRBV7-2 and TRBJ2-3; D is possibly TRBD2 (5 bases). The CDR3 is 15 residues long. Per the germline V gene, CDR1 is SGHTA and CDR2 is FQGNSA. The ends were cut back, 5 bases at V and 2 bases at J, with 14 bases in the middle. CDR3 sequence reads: CASSQQLAFTDTQYF. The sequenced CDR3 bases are TGTGCCAGCAGCCAGCAGCTAGCATTCACAGATACG.

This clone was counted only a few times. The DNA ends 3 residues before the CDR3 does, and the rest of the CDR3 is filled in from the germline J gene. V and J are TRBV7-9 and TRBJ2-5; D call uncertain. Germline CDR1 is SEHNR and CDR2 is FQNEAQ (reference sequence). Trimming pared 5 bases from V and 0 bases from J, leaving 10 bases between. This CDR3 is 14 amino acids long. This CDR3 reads CASSPTPYQETQYF. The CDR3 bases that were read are TGTGCCAGCAGCCCCACACCCTACCAAGAGACC.

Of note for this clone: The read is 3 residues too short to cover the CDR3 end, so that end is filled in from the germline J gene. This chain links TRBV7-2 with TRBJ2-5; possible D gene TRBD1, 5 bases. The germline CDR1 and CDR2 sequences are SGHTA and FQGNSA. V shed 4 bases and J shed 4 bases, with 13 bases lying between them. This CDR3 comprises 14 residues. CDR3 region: CASSWAGSAETQYF. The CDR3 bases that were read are TGTGCCAGCAGCTGGGCAGGGTCGGCAGAGACC.

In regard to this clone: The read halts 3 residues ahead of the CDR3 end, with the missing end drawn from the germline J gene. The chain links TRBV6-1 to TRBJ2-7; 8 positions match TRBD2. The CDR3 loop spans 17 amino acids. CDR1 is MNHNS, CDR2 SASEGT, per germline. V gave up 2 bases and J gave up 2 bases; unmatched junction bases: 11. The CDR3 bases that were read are TGTGCCAGCAGTGAACTTGTCGGGGGGGAATCGCCCTACGAG. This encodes CASSELVGGESPYE. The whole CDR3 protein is CASSELVGGESPYEQYF.

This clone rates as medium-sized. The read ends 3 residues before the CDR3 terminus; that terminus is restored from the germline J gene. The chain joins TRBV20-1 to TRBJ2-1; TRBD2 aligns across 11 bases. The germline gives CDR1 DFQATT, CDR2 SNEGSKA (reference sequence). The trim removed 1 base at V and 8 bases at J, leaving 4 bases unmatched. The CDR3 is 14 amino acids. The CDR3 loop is CSARVLAGVYEQFF. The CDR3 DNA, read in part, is TGCAGTGCTAGAGTACTAGCGGGAGTGTATGAG.

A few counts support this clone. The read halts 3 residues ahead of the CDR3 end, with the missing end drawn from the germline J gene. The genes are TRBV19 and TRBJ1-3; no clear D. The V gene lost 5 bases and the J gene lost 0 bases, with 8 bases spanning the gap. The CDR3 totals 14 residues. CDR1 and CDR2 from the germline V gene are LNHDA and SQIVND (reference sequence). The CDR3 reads CASSAGYSGNTIYF. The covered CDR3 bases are TGTGCCAGTAGTGCCGGGTACTCTGGAAACACC.

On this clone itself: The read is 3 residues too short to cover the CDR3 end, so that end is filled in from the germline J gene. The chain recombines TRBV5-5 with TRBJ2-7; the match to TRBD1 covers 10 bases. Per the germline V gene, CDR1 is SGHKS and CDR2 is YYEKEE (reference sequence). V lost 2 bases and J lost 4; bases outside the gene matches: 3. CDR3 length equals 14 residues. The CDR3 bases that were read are TGTGCCAGCAGCTTCGGGACAGGGGCGTACGAG. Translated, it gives CASSFGTGAYE. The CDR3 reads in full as CASSFGTGAYEQYF.

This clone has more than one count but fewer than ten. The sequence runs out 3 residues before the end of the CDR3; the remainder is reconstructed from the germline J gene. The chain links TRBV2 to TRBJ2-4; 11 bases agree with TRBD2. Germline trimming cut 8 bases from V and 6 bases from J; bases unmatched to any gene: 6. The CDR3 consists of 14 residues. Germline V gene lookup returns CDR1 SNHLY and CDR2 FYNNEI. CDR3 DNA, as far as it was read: TGTGCCAGCCTTAAGCTAGCGGGAGGAAACATT. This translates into CASLKLAGGNI. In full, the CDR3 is CASLKLAGGNIQYF.

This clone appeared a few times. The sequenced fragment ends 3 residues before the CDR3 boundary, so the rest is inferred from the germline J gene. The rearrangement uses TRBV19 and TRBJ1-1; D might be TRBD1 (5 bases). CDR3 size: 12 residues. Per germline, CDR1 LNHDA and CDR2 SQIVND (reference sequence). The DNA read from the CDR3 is TGTGCCAGTGGCAGCGTTGGGGCCGAA. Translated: CASGSVGAE. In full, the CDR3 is CASGSVGAEAFF.

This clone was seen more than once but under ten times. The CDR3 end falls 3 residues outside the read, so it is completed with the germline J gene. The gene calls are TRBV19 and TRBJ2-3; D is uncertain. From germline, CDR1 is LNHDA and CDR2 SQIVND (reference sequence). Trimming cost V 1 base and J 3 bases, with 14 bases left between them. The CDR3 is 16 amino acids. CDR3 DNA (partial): TGTGCCAGTAGTATAGGCTCGGCAGGATATACAGATACG. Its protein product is CASSIGSAGYTDT. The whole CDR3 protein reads CASSIGSAGYTDTQYF.

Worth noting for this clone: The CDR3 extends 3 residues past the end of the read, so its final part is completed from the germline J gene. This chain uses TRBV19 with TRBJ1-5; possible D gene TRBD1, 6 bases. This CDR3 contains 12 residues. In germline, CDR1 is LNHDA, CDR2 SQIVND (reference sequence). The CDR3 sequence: CASSGGFSPQHF. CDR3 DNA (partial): TGTGCCAGCTCGGGGGGCTTCAGTCCC.

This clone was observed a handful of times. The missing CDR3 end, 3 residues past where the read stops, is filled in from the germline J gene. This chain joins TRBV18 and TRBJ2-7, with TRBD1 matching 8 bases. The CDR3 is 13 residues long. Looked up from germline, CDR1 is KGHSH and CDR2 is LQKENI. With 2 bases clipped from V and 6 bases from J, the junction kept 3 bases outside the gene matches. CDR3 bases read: TGTGCCAGCTCACCATTCGACAGGGGCGAG. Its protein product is CASSPFDRGE. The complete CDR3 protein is CASSPFDRGEQYF.

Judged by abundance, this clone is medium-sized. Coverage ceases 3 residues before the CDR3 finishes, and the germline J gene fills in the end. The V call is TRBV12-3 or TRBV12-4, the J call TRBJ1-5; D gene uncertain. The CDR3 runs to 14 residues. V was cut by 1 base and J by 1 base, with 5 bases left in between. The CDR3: CASSLVQSNQPQHF. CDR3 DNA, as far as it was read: TGTGCCAGCAGTTTAGTACAGAGCAATCAGCCC.